This entry lists 5 T cell receptor beta chains sequenced from one sample in a study of T cells in narcolepsy. Assay: immunoSEQ multiplex PCR; the TCRdb copy retains only in-frame clones and omits some. The table records around 27,000 clones, 65% to 90% of them present only once. Sample: CD45RA- memory CD4+ T cells from PBMCs. All receptors derive from a human donor with narcolepsy.

This clone was detected a few times. J is TRBJ1-2 and V is TRBV5-4; TRBD1 is a possible D gene (5 bases). The CDR3 covers 13 residues. V dropped 0 bases and J dropped 8 bases, with 11 bases sitting between them. In germline, CDR1 is SGHNT, CDR2 YYREEE (reference sequence). The CDR3 region is CASSLVKGRGYTF. CDR3 bases: TGTGCCAGCAGCTTGGTGAAGGGGCGCGGCTACACCTTC.

This clone was picked up one time. The J gene is TRBJ2-4, the V gene TRBV15; D remains unclear. Germline V lookup: CDR1 LNHNV, CDR2 YYDKDF (reference sequence). The CDR3 is 14 residues long. V dropped 0 bases and J dropped 12 bases, with 15 bases sitting between them. CDR3 coding DNA: TGTGCCACCAGCAGAGATGTGGCTGCTTTAGGTCAGTACTTC. This encodes CATSRDVAALGQYF.

This clone was observed once. V is TRBV28 and J is TRBJ1-3, with TRBD1 as a possible D gene (5 bases). This CDR3 has 15 residues. V dropped 8 bases and J dropped 2 bases, with 16 bases sitting between them. The germline V gene encodes CDR1 MDHEN and CDR2 SYDVKM. The CDR3 loop is CASGAEGQAGNTIYF. DNA for the CDR3: TGTGCCAGCGGGGCCGAGGGCCAGGCTGGAAACACCATATATTTT.

The chain has TRBV7-9 and TRBJ1-4; 8 positions agree with TRBD1. The V and J ends lost 0 bases and 6 bases, in that order; junction bases with no gene match: 3. Germline CDR1 and CDR2: SEHNR and FQNEAQ (reference sequence). CDR3 length equals 15 residues. CDR3 bases: TGTGCCAGCAGCTTAGCGGCAGGGGGCCATGAAAAACTGTTTTTT. This gives the protein CASSLAAGGHEKLFF.

The chain couples TRBV19 to TRBJ2-3; 8 nucleotides match TRBD2. The ends lost 6 bases at V and 5 bases at J; junction bases unmatched: 10. Germline-derived CDR1 and CDR2 are LNHDA and SQIVND (reference sequence). CDR3 size: 15 residues. For the CDR3, the DNA is TGTGCCAGTAGCGTGGCGGGGGGTTCAGGAGATACGCAGTATTTT. This encodes CASSVAGGSGDTQYF.